This TCR beta chain is from a study of T cell repertoires in cytomegalovirus infection (dated by TCRdb to between 2018 and 2021). At the level of the whole study: Because public TCR beta signatures pointed to carriage of CMV infection together with the matching HLA type, the HLA type of each donor mattered for the analysis. Study-wide conclusions, independent of this receptor: In both this cohort and an independent cohort of approximately 350 donors, the cumulative frequency of public TCR beta family members distinguished carriers of CMV infection plus the relevant HLA type. The ex vivo response was dominated by HLA-C-restricted CMV-specific TCR beta clonotypes, which also provided the single most frequent clonotype in two of eight donors.

Instrument on record: Illumina HiSeq 1500. In-frame beta chains were kept once TCRdb had trimmed the public reads at Q25 with fastp and called clones with MiXCR. Rows with one shared CDR3 protein collapse into an entry with the most common genes and DNA. The sample yields 150,000 to 200,000 distinct CDR3 sequences; under 15% were counted once. Around 27% of the sample goes to the ten largest clones. The CDR3 measures 13 amino acids from cysteine to phenylalanine. CDR3 DNA only is kept here, 39 bases in frame from base 1. Relative to germline, V is 2 bases shorter and J is 0 bases shorter, with 4 bases between their ends. As concerns this clonotype: The clone's antigen remains unknown. It has no much larger one-base neighbor in the sample; base qualities were not kept.

This clonotype originated in a human donor in good health (CMV status not recorded). Some clones in this sample may be carry-over from other donors' samples. The rearranged segments are TRBV12-3 or TRBV12-4 and TRBJ2-5, with no reliable assignment of the D segment. The specimen sequenced was PBMCs. The nucleotide sequence reads as follows: TGTGCCAGCAGTTTATTCCACCAAGAGACCCAGTACTTC. The translation is CASSLFHQETQYF.